The 32 T cell receptor beta chains given below trace back to one sample, sequenced in a study of cytomegalovirus exposure and HLA in healthy donors. TCRdb's copy holds only in-frame clones and misses some; the assay was immunoSEQ multiplex PCR. The sample records tens of thousands of clones, roughly 94% being singletons. The sequenced sample was PBMCs. The receptors were sampled from a woman aged 18-29 years in good health and CMV-seropositive.

The gene calls are TRBV18 and TRBJ2-1, with a possible D match to TRBD1 (6 bases). V was clipped by 5 bases and J by 1 base, with 15 bases between them. Per germline, CDR1 KGHSH and CDR2 LQKENI. This CDR3 spans 16 amino acids. CDR3 DNA sequence: TGTGCCAGCTCAACAAACAGGGTCGGTTCCTACAATGAGCAGTTCTTC. It codes for CASSTNRVGSYNEQFF.

The DNA of the CDR3 is TGTGCCAGCAGCCTAAGACCCGGGACTAGCGGGAGGTACAATGAGCAGTTCTTC. As protein: CASSLRPGTSGRYNEQFF. V and J are TRBV7-9 and TRBJ2-1; 15 nucleotides agree with TRBD2. The CDR3 sequence is 18 residues long. Trimming cost V 5 bases and J 4 bases; bases outside gene matches: 9. Germline CDR1 and CDR2: SEHNR and FQNEAQ (reference sequence).

The V and J genes are TRBV7-6 and TRBJ1-5; D is unclear. The V end was cut by 5 bases, the J end by 5 bases, with 10 bases between. Germline CDR1 SGHVS, CDR2 FNYEAQ. This CDR3 is 13 amino acids long. The CDR3 here is CASSPTRDQPQHF. Here the CDR3 DNA reads TGTGCCAGCAGCCCAACGCGGGATCAGCCCCAGCATTTT.

The genes are TRBV5-1 and TRBJ2-5; D possibly corresponds to TRBD2 (5 bases). This CDR3 has 15 residues. Germline CDR1 is SGHRS and CDR2 is YFSETQ. Trimming cost V 3 bases and J 3 bases, with 15 bases left between them. CDR3 loop: CASSSVGNQKETQYF. Written as DNA, the CDR3 is TGCGCCAGCAGCTCCGTCGGGAACCAAAAAGAGACCCAGTACTTC.

The chain employs TRBV7-9 and TRBJ2-5; 7 positions match TRBD1. The CDR3 is 17 residues long. V gave up 4 bases and J gave up 9 bases; unmatched junction bases: 20. Germline CDR1 SEHNR, CDR2 FQNEAQ (reference sequence). CDR3 nucleotide sequence: TGTGCCAGCAGCTCCGACGGGACAGCCCACCCTCTGGGTGCCCAGTACTTC. This translates into CASSSDGTAHPLGAQYF.

J is TRBJ2-1 and V is TRBV5-6, with TRBD2 matching over 13 bases. Germline trimming cut 4 bases from V and 4 bases from J; bases unmatched to any gene: 11. Germline CDR1 and CDR2: SGHDT and YYEEEE. The CDR3 is 18 residues long. The CDR3: CASSPRPGTSGTYNEQFF. The CDR3, as DNA: TGTGCCAGCAGCCCCCGGCCCGGGACTAGCGGGACTTACAATGAGCAGTTCTTC.

This chain uses TRBV28 with TRBJ1-2, with D perhaps TRBD1 (6 bases). The V gene lost 7 bases and the J gene lost 2 bases, with 11 bases spanning the gap. Germline V gene data show CDR1 as MDHEN and CDR2 as SYDVKM. The CDR3 contains 13 residues. For the CDR3, the DNA is TGTGCCAGCAACCTGGGACACAACTATGGCTACACCTTC. Protein product: CASNLGHNYGYTF.

V gene TRBV30 combines with J gene TRBJ2-1; the D is unclear. V was trimmed by 0 bases and J by 3 bases, leaving 12 bases between them. Germline V gives CDR1 GTSNPN, CDR2 SVGIG (reference sequence). The CDR3 has 15 residues. The CDR3 loop is CAWSVPSPVYNEQFF. The CDR3, as DNA: TGTGCCTGGAGTGTACCAAGCCCTGTCTACAATGAGCAGTTCTTC.

A single count supports this clone. The chain joins TRBV19 to TRBJ1-1; 7 nucleotides agree with TRBD1. This CDR3 contains 17 residues. The V gene's germline CDR1 is LNHDA and CDR2 SQIVND (reference sequence). J was trimmed by 11 bases and V by 4 bases; bases with no gene match: 22. CDR3 sequence: CASSTNPGDSRGLWAFF. In DNA, the CDR3 is TGTGCCAGTAGTACCAACCCTGGGGACAGTCGGGGGTTGTGGGCTTTCTTT.

CDR3 sequence: CASSPGTANYGYTF. CDR3 in DNA: TGTGCCAGCAGTCCCGGGACAGCTAACTATGGCTACACCTTC. The chain recombines TRBV6-1 with TRBJ1-2, with TRBD1 matching 7 bases. Germline-derived CDR1 and CDR2 are MNHNS and SASEGT. CDR3 size: 14 residues. V was pared by 5 bases and J by 0 bases, with 3 bases of the junction left unmatched.

The rearrangement links TRBV18 to TRBJ2-1, with D maybe TRBD2 (6 bases). This CDR3 has 16 residues. Deletions cut 4 bases from V and 3 bases from J, with 16 bases between. Per germline, CDR1 KGHSH and CDR2 LQKENI. The DNA of the CDR3 is TGTGCCAGCTCACAAACGGGGCGGGGAGACTACAATGAGCAGTTCTTC. It codes for CASSQTGRGDYNEQFF.

This chain joins TRBV6-1 and TRBJ2-1; no clear D gene. The germline gives CDR1 MNHNS, CDR2 SASEGT. There are 14 residues in the CDR3. The germline V and J ends were trimmed by 8 bases and 8 bases, with 19 bases remaining between them. The CDR3: CASESTPLPDEQFF. The CDR3 nucleotides are TGTGCCAGCGAATCCACCCCGCTGCCGGATGAGCAGTTCTTC.

V is TRBV7-8 and J is TRBJ2-3; 8 bases match TRBD2. Unmatched junction bases numbered 9, after V lost 7 bases and J lost 0 bases. This CDR3 has 16 residues. The germline CDR1 and CDR2 sequences are SGHVS and FQNEAQ. The CDR3 loop is CASIRGERGSTDTQYF. The CDR3 DNA is TGTGCCAGCATAAGAGGGGAGCGGGGGAGCACAGATACGCAGTATTTT.

The chain couples TRBV27 to TRBJ2-7, with TRBD1 matching over 7 bases. Germline trimming cut 5 bases from V and 0 bases from J; bases unmatched to any gene: 1. From germline, CDR1 is MNHEY and CDR2 SMNVEV (reference sequence). CDR3 size: 13 residues. CDR3 in amino acids: CASSGDSSYEQYF. DNA of the CDR3: TGTGCCAGCAGTGGGGACAGCTCCTACGAGCAGTACTTC.

This chain links TRBV6-4 with TRBJ2-1; TRBD1 aligns across 7 bases. The CDR3 spans 10 residues. V lost 3 bases, J lost 15 bases, and 2 bases stayed unmatched. The germline V gene encodes CDR1 MRHNA and CDR2 SNTAGT. The CDR3 bases are TGTGCCAGCAGTGAGCAGGGGGTGTTCTTC. This translates into CASSEQGVFF.

This clone was detected only once. The chain is built from TRBV5-1 and TRBJ2-7; TRBD1 is a possible D gene (6 bases). V dropped 1 base and J dropped 9 bases, with 14 bases sitting between them. Germline V gene sequence: CDR1 SGHRS, CDR2 YFSETQ. The CDR3 contains 13 residues. CDR3 in amino acids: CASSLTAGDGQYF. CDR3 sequence (DNA): TGCGCCAGCAGCTTGACGGCAGGGGATGGGCAGTACTTC.

CDR3 in DNA: TGTGCCAGTAGTATTTCGCAGGGGACCTCTGGAAACACCATATATTTT. The encoded protein is CASSISQGTSGNTIYF. The chain couples TRBV19 to TRBJ1-3, with D possibly being TRBD1 (6 bases). Trimming left V 3 bases short and J 0 bases short, with 12 bases between. The germline gives CDR1 LNHDA, CDR2 SQIVND (reference sequence). The CDR3 has 16 amino acids.

The chain uses TRBV28 and TRBJ1-1, with 7 bases that match TRBD1. Germline CDR1 MDHEN, CDR2 SYDVKM. V shed 9 bases and J 7 bases; nucleotides not matched to a gene: 8. The CDR3 consists of 12 residues. CDR3 loop: CASSKTGLEAFF. CDR3 nucleotides: TGTGCCAGTTCAAAGACAGGGCTTGAAGCTTTCTTT.

J is TRBJ1-1 and V is TRBV19, with TRBD1 identical over 10 bases. Trimming took 4 bases from V and 1 from J; bases not matched to a gene: 3. This CDR3 is 15 amino acids long. Germline CDR1 LNHDA, CDR2 SQIVND (reference sequence). CDR3 loop: CASSTDRGANTEAFF. CDR3 in DNA: TGTGCCAGTAGTACGGACAGGGGGGCGAACACTGAAGCTTTCTTT.

V is TRBV13 and J is TRBJ2-2; maybe TRBD2 (6 bases). CDR1 PRHDT and CDR2 FYEKMQ come from the germline V gene (reference sequence). This CDR3 contains 13 residues. The V end was cut by 3 bases, the J end by 7 bases, with 9 bases between. The CDR3 DNA reads as TGTGCCAGCAGCTTGGGACTTGGCGGGGAGCTGTTTTTT. Translation gives CASSLGLGGELFF.

This chain joins TRBV28 and TRBJ1-1; the D gene is possibly TRBD1 (5 bases). Germline V gene data show CDR1 as MDHEN and CDR2 as SYDVKM. This CDR3 has 17 residues. The V and J ends lost 2 bases and 0 bases respectively, with 16 bases between them. This CDR3 is CASSLGGFHNMNTEAFF. CDR3 coding DNA: TGTGCCAGCAGTTTAGGGGGGTTCCACAATATGAACACTGAAGCTTTCTTT.

The J gene is TRBJ1-3, the V gene TRBV11-2; D is unresolved. Germline assignment: CDR1 SGHAT and CDR2 FQNNGV. V lost 2 bases and J 8 bases, leaving 13 bases between the germline ends. The CDR3 loop spans 14 amino acids. The CDR3: CASSLLRVEDTIYF. The CDR3 DNA reads as TGTGCCAGCAGCTTATTACGGGTTGAAGACACCATATATTTT.

This clone was counted a single time. The genes are TRBV5-1 and TRBJ2-1; 11 bases agree with TRBD2. The CDR3 totals 16 residues. With 6 bases clipped from V and 7 bases from J, the junction kept 12 bases outside the gene matches. The germline V gene encodes CDR1 SGHRS and CDR2 YFSETQ. CDR3 sequence reads: CASTRGGASGRNEQFF. The CDR3 region has the DNA TGCGCCAGCACGCGAGGTGGGGCTAGCGGGAGGAATGAGCAGTTCTTC. The full variable domain, completed using reference TRBV5-1 and TRBJ2-1, is KAGVTQTPRYLIKTRGQQVTLSCSPISGHRSVSWYQQTPGQGLQFLFEYFSETQRNKGNFPGRFSGRQFSNSRSEMNVSTLELGDSALYLCASTRGGASGRNEQFFGPGTRLTVL.

The chain employs TRBV5-1 and TRBJ2-2; D is possibly TRBD1 (5 bases). There are 15 residues in the CDR3. The V end was cut by 3 bases, the J end by 0 bases, with 9 bases between. The germline V gene has CDR1 SGHRS and CDR2 YFSETQ. The CDR3 region has the DNA TGCGCCAGCAGCTGGGGCAGGGCGAACACCGGGGAGCTGTTTTTT. The encoded protein is CASSWGRANTGELFF.

The rearrangement joins TRBV27 to TRBJ1-2; TRBD1 matches 7 bases. V lost 5 bases and J lost 1; bases outside the gene matches: 4. Germline assignment: CDR1 MNHEY and CDR2 SMNVEV (reference sequence). The CDR3 covers 14 residues. This chain's CDR3 is CASSTTGFNYGYTF. CDR3 nucleotide sequence: TGTGCCAGCAGTACGACAGGGTTTAACTATGGCTACACCTTC.

The chain carries TRBV19 and TRBJ2-3; 9 bases map to TRBD2. The ends lost 1 base at V and 4 bases at J; junction bases unmatched: 6. In germline, CDR1 is LNHDA, CDR2 SQIVND (reference sequence). The CDR3 covers 16 residues. As DNA, the CDR3 is TGTGCCAGTAGTATAGGAGGTAGCGGGGGTTCAGATACGCAGTATTTT. This gives the protein CASSIGGSGGSDTQYF.

This chain joins TRBV2 and TRBJ1-1; D is unclear. CDR3 length equals 16 residues. Germline assignment: CDR1 SNHLY and CDR2 FYNNEI. V was trimmed by 7 bases and J by 0 bases, leaving 18 bases between them. The CDR3 sequence is CASILGALALNTEAFF. DNA for the CDR3: TGTGCCAGCATTCTTGGTGCTTTAGCCCTGAACACTGAAGCTTTCTTT.

The chain is built from TRBV5-5 and TRBJ2-1, with 8 bases aligning to TRBD1. Per the germline V gene, CDR1 is SGHKS and CDR2 is YYEKEE (reference sequence). The V gene end was trimmed by 4 bases and the J gene end by 6 bases; junction bases not matched to a gene: 3. This CDR3 region has 13 residues. The chain's CDR3 is CASSPTGVNEQFF. The CDR3 nucleotides are TGTGCCAGCAGCCCGACAGGGGTCAATGAGCAGTTCTTC.

V and J are TRBV19 and TRBJ2-1; 11 bases align to TRBD2. This CDR3 is 17 amino acids long. The trim removed 5 bases at V and 0 bases at J, leaving 6 bases unmatched. The germline CDR1 and CDR2 sequences are LNHDA and SQIVND (reference sequence). The CDR3 protein is CASSPRLAGSSYNEQFF. The CDR3 DNA reads TGTGCCAGTAGTCCGAGACTAGCGGGGAGCTCCTACAATGAGCAGTTCTTC.

The chain employs TRBV21-1 and TRBJ1-6; TRBD1 reflects the table's D call only, with no check against the DNA. TRBV21-1 is assigned pseudogene status. The length of the CDR3 is 16 residues. DNA for the CDR3: TGTGCCAGCAGCAAAGACCGGGACAGCGCGAATTCACCCCTCCACTTT. Its translation is CASSKDRDSANSPLHF.

V usage is TRBV7-9 and J usage is TRBJ1-1, with a weak D call TRBD1 (6 bases). CDR3 size: 15 residues. In germline, CDR1 is SEHNR, CDR2 FQNEAQ (reference sequence). The ends were cut back, 1 base at V and 3 bases at J, with 12 bases in the middle. CDR3 DNA: TGTGCCAGCAGCTTAGTAGGACAGCGACACACTGAAGCTTTCTTT. It encodes CASSLVGQRHTEAFF.

This chain links TRBV19 with TRBJ1-1; 8 nucleotides align to TRBD1. J lost 5 bases, V lost 7 bases, and 12 bases had no gene match. This CDR3 is built from 15 residues. CDR1 and CDR2 (germline): LNHDA, SQIVND (reference sequence). The CDR3 region has the DNA TGTGCCAGTAACTCTCAGGGGGCGCCGGGGACTGAAGCTTTCTTT. This sequence encodes CASNSQGAPGTEAFF.